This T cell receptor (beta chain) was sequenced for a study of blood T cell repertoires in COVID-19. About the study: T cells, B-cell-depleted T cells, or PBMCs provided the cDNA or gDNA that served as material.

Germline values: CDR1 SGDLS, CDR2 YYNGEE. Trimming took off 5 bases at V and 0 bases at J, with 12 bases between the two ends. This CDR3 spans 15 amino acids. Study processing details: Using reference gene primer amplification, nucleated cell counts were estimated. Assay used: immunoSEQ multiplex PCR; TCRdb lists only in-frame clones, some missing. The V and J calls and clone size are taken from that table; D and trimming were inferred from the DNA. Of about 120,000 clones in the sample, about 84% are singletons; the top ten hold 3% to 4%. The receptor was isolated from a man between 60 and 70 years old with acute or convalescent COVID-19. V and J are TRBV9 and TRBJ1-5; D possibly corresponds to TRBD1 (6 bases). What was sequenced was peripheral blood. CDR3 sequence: CASSYRDNSNQPQHF. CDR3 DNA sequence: TGTGCCAGCAGTTACAGGGATAATAGCAATCAGCCCCAGCATTTT.